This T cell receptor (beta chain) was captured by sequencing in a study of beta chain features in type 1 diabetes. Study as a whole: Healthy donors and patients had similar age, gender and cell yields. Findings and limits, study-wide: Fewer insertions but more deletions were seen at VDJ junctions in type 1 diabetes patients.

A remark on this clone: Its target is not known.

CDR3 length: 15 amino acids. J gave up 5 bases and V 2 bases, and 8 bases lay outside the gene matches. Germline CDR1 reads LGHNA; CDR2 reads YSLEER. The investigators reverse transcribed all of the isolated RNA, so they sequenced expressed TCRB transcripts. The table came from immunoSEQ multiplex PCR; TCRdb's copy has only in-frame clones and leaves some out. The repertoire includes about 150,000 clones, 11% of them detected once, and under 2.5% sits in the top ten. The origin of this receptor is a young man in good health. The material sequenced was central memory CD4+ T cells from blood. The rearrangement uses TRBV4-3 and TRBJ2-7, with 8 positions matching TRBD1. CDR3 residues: CASSQLTQGVDEQYF. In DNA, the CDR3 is TGCGCCAGCAGCCAACTCACACAGGGGGTCGACGAGCAGTACTTC.